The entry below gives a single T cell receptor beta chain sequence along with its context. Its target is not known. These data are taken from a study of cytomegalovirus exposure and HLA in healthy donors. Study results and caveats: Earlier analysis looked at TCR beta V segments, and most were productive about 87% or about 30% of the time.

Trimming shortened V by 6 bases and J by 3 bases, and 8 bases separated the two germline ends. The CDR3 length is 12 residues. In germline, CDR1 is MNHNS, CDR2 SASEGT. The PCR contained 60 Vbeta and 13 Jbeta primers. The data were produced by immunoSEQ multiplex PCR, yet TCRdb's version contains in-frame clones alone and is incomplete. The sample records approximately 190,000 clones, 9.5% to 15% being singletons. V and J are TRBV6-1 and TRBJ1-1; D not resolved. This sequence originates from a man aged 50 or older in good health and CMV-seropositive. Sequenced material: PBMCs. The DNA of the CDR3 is TGTGCCAGCAGGGAATCGTACACTGAAGCTTTCTTT. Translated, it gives CASRESYTEAFF.